The 17 T cell receptor beta chains below were found in one sample sequenced in a study of blood T cell repertoires in COVID-19. Clones were sequenced by immunoSEQ multiplex PCR, and TCRdb holds only the in-frame ones, with some missing. The sample shows over 65,000 clones, 82% of them seen only once. Sequencing was done on a sample of peripheral blood. The source of these receptors is a man older than 75 with active COVID-19.

The genes are TRBV9 and TRBJ1-1, with D perhaps TRBD1 (6 bases). This CDR3 is built from 16 residues. Germline V lookup: CDR1 SGDLS, CDR2 YYNGEE. Trimming took 3 bases from V and 0 from J, leaving 15 bases between them. Written as DNA, the CDR3 is TGTGCCAGCAGCGGATCGGACAGTTTCATGAACACTGAAGCTTTCTTT. Protein: CASSGSDSFMNTEAFF. Together with reference TRBV9 and TRBJ1-1, the CDR3 gives the full variable domain: DSGVTQTPKHLITATGQRVTLRCSPRSGDLSVYWYQQSLDQGLQFLIQYYNGEERAKGNILERFSAQQFPDLHSELNLSSLELGDSALYFCASSGSDSFMNTEAFFGQGTRLTVV.

V and J are TRBV14 and TRBJ1-4; the match to TRBD1 covers 8 bases. Per germline, CDR1 SGHDN and CDR2 FVKESK. V was pared by 3 bases and J by 6 bases, with 6 bases of the junction left unmatched. CDR3 size: 15 residues. This CDR3 is CASSHQNRGYEKLFF. CDR3 bases: TGTGCCAGCAGCCACCAGAACAGGGGGTATGAAAAACTGTTTTTT.

The chain uses TRBV19 and TRBJ1-5; D is perhaps TRBD1 (6 bases). The germline V gene encodes CDR1 LNHDA and CDR2 SQIVND (reference sequence). The CDR3 spans 15 residues. Trimming shortened V by 5 bases and J by 1 base, and 12 bases separated the two germline ends. This chain's CDR3 is CASSFDRTSNQPQHF. The DNA for the CDR3 is TGTGCCAGTAGTTTCGACAGGACAAGCAATCAGCCCCAGCATTTT.

This rearrangement joins TRBV7-2 to TRBJ2-3; D might be TRBD1 (5 bases). The V gene lost 4 bases and the J gene lost 3 bases, with 14 bases spanning the gap. Germline CDR1 and CDR2: SGHTA and FQGNSA. The CDR3 totals 15 residues. Here the CDR3 DNA reads TGTGCCAGCAGCTCCTTGACAGTAGGAACAGATACGCAGTATTTT. Protein product: CASSSLTVGTDTQYF.

The chain couples TRBV7-2 to TRBJ2-3; TRBD2 matches 9 bases. The J segment lost 5 bases and the V segment lost 5 bases, leaving 8 bases of the junction unmatched. The CDR3 is 15 residues long. CDR1 and CDR2 from the germline V gene are SGHTA and FQGNSA. CDR3 bases: TGTGCCAGCAGCAGTAGCGGGAGACGGCTAGATACGCAGTATTTT. It translates to CASSSSGRRLDTQYF.

V usage is TRBV28 and J usage is TRBJ1-5, with D possibly being TRBD1 (5 bases). V lost 3 bases and J lost 6, with 18 bases in between. The CDR3 has 16 amino acids. The V gene's germline CDR1 is MDHEN and CDR2 SYDVKM. CDR3 coding DNA: TGTGCCAGCAGTTTGGCAGGGTTAAGTTTTGGTCAGCCCCAGCATTTT. It encodes CASSLAGLSFGQPQHF.

The rearrangement links TRBV6-5 to TRBJ2-7; tentatively, D is TRBD1 (6 bases). The CDR3 is 13 amino acids. Germline V gene sequence: CDR1 MNHEY, CDR2 SVGAGI. V lost 6 bases and J 6 bases, leaving 15 bases between the germline ends. CDR3 in DNA: TGTGCCAGCAGGGACCCGGGACATCCCGAGCAGTACTTC. As protein: CASRDPGHPEQYF.

The rearrangement joins TRBV3-1 (or the pseudogene TRBV3-2) to TRBJ2-4; D possibly corresponds to TRBD2 (5 bases). The V end was cut by 1 base, the J end by 4 bases, with 17 bases between. In germline, CDR1 is LGHDT, CDR2 YNNKEL (reference sequence). The CDR3 is 17 residues long. For the CDR3, the DNA is TGTGCCAGCAGCCAAGTTGAGGGTTTAGCCGTTAAAAACATTCAGTACTTC. Translating gives CASSQVEGLAVKNIQYF.

The rearrangement uses TRBV6-6 and TRBJ1-5; 7 nucleotides match TRBD1. Per the germline V gene, CDR1 is MNHNY and CDR2 is SVGAGI (reference sequence). Trimming took 7 bases from V and 0 from J; bases not matched to a gene: 6. The CDR3 runs 15 residues. The CDR3 sequence is CASMVKGASNQPQHF. The DNA for the CDR3 is TGTGCCAGCATGGTTAAGGGGGCTAGCAATCAGCCCCAGCATTTT.

This chain joins TRBV18 and TRBJ2-5; 12 bases map to TRBD2. The length of the CDR3 is 15 residues. V was pared by 2 bases and J by 5 bases, with 3 bases of the junction left unmatched. CDR1 is KGHSH and CDR2 is LQKENI in the germline V gene. The CDR3 DNA follows: TGTGCCAGCTCACCAAGGACTAGCGGGGCTGAGACCCAGTACTTC. Translated, it gives CASSPRTSGAETQYF.

The rearrangement uses TRBV7-3 and TRBJ2-1; a possible D gene is TRBD1 (6 bases). Germline assignment: CDR1 SGHTA and CDR2 FQGTGA. Trimming cost V 0 bases and J 0 bases, with 18 bases left between them. The CDR3 runs to 19 residues. The CDR3 region is CASSLTPRQAPSSYNEQFF. CDR3 DNA: TGTGCCAGCAGCTTAACGCCCAGACAGGCCCCCAGCTCCTACAATGAGCAGTTCTTC.

This chain links TRBV14 with TRBJ2-7; 11 bases align to TRBD1. Germline V lookup: CDR1 SGHDN, CDR2 FVKESK. The CDR3 spans 17 residues. V was clipped by 4 bases and J by 0 bases; unmatched bases: 8. CDR3 sequence reads: CASSRDRGYLSSYEQYF. Here the CDR3 DNA reads TGTGCCAGCAGCCGGGACAGGGGGTATCTGAGCTCCTACGAGCAGTACTTC.

CDR3 sequence reads: CASSSRVVSYF. The CDR3 DNA follows: TGTGCCAGCAGTTCCCGGGTTGTGTCGTATTTT. This chain joins TRBV28 and TRBJ2-3; D is ambiguous. Germline V gene sequence: CDR1 MDHEN, CDR2 SYDVKM. V lost 4 bases to trimming and J lost 14 bases, with 13 bases between them. This CDR3 is built from 11 residues.

The J gene is TRBJ2-1, the V gene TRBV5-1; 11 bases fit TRBD2. The germline V gene has CDR1 SGHRS and CDR2 YFSETQ. The V and J ends lost 4 bases and 7 bases, in that order; junction bases with no gene match: 10. This CDR3 contains 16 residues. CDR3 sequence (DNA): TGCGCCAGCAGCGCAAACTTAGCGGGAGGGCCAAATGAGCAGTTCTTC. It specifies CASSANLAGGPNEQFF.

This clone was recorded a few times. The chain employs TRBV27 and TRBJ2-7, with 8 bases lining up with TRBD2. This CDR3 region has 16 residues. Germline loops: CDR1 MNHEY, CDR2 SMNVEV (reference sequence). V lost 6 bases to trimming and J lost 2 bases; unmatched junction nucleotides: 12. The CDR3 nucleotides are TGTGCCAGCAGGATAAATGGAGCGGGAGCGGCCTACGAGCAGTACTTC. Its translation is CASRINGAGAAYEQYF.

This clone appeared a single time. The J gene is TRBJ2-7, the V gene TRBV6-2 or TRBV6-3, with D perhaps matching TRBD1 (6 bases). This CDR3 is 16 amino acids long. Deletions cut 0 bases from V and 1 base from J, with 13 bases between. Germline assignment: CDR1 MNHEY and CDR2 SVGEGT. CDR3 DNA: TGTGCCAGCAGTTACTCGCCCGACAGGATTTCCTACGAGCAGTACTTC. It codes for CASSYSPDRISYEQYF.

In this sample, this clone turned up once. The CDR3 protein is CASSEIQGDEQFF. For the CDR3, the DNA is TGTGCCAGCAGCGAAATACAGGGTGATGAGCAGTTCTTC. The rearrangement links TRBV5-4 to TRBJ2-1, with a tentative D call TRBD1 (6 bases). Germline V CDR1 and CDR2: SGHNT, YYREEE (reference sequence). The germline V and J ends were trimmed by 4 bases and 8 bases, with 13 bases remaining between them. This CDR3 is built from 13 residues.